The 28 T cell receptor beta chains in this list originate from one sample, sequenced in a study of CD8+ T cells in alopecia areata. Extracted RNA was reverse transcribed into cDNA, the sequencing template. The assay was immunoSEQ multiplex PCR, and TCRdb's table has in-frame clones only and misses some. The sample carries 65,000 to 75,000 clones, approximately 28% recorded once. This sample's treatment: oral pan-JAK inhibitor, 5-10 mg twice daily. The sequences come from CD8+ T cells sorted from blood, collected at week 4, from a patient treated with tofacitinib. These receptors were obtained from a human donor with alopecia areata.

A few counts support this clone. The chain combines TRBV29-1 with TRBJ2-5; 10 nucleotides match TRBD1. The trim removed 5 bases at V and 5 bases at J, leaving 2 bases unmatched. CDR1 SQVTM and CDR2 ANQGSEA come from the germline V gene. The CDR3 is made up of 12 amino acids. CDR3 DNA sequence: TGCAGCGTTCGGACAGGGGGGGAGACCCAGTACTTC. Translating it yields CSVRTGGETQYF.

This clone was found a few times. The chain recombines TRBV10-3 with TRBJ1-1; weak D call: TRBD1 (5 bases). Per germline, CDR1 ENHRY and CDR2 SYGVKD. This CDR3 is built from 15 residues. Between the trimmed V and J ends, which lost 3 bases and 2 bases, there was a span of 13 bases. The CDR3 region has the DNA TGTGCCATCAGTGAAGGCAGGGAAAGAAACACTGAAGCTTTCTTT. This sequence encodes CAISEGRERNTEAFF.

This rearrangement joins TRBV29-1 to TRBJ2-5, with 9 nucleotides matching TRBD2. V lost 4 bases, J lost 2 bases, and 11 bases stayed unmatched. The CDR3 spans 16 residues. Germline lookup yields CDR1 SQVTM and CDR2 ANQGSEA. CDR3 protein: CSVGGGALAGQETQYF. In DNA form, the CDR3 reads TGCAGCGTTGGTGGAGGGGCTCTAGCGGGGCAAGAGACCCAGTACTTC. The variable domain in full, with the rest retrieved from reference TRBV29-1 and TRBJ2-5, is SAVISQKPSRDICQRGTSLTIQCQVDSQVTMMFWYRQQPGQSLTLIATANQGSEATYESGFVIDKFPISRPNLTFSTLTVSNMSPEDSSIYLCSVGGGALAGQETQYFGPGTRLLVL.

The CDR3 DNA reads TGTGCCAGCAGGCCCCTGGGGGGGATGGAAGAGACCCAGTACTTC. Residues: CASRPLGGMEETQYF. V is TRBV27 and J is TRBJ2-5; 7 bases line up with TRBD2. This CDR3 contains 15 residues. Per germline, CDR1 MNHEY and CDR2 SMNVEV (reference sequence). V was pared by 6 bases and J by 3 bases, with 10 bases of the junction left unmatched.

The chain couples TRBV15 to TRBJ2-4; D not resolved. V lost 0 bases and J lost 0, with 3 bases in between. CDR3 length: 14 residues. Per the germline V gene, CDR1 is LNHNV and CDR2 is YYDKDF (reference sequence). The DNA for the CDR3 is TGTGCCACCAGCAGAGAGCGAGCCAAAAACATTCAGTACTTC. This translates into CATSRERAKNIQYF.

The chain carries TRBV29-1 and TRBJ2-7, with D possibly TRBD2 on 6 matching bases. The CDR3 is 13 residues long. Between the trimmed V and J ends, which lost 3 bases and 6 bases, there was a span of 15 bases. Germline V lookup: CDR1 SQVTM, CDR2 ANQGSEA. The DNA for the CDR3 is TGCAGCGTTGAGGGGAGCGGAGGGCCCGAGCAGTACTTC. Translated: CSVEGSGGPEQYF.

This chain connects TRBV7-2 to TRBJ2-6; D is ambiguous. Germline CDR1 is SGHTA and CDR2 is FQGNSA. V lost 4 bases and J 4 bases, leaving 8 bases between the germline ends. The CDR3 consists of 14 residues. Here the CDR3 reads CASSSRVGANVLTF. As DNA, the CDR3 is TGTGCCAGCAGCTCCCGGGTCGGGGCCAACGTCCTGACTTTC.

This clone was seen at least ten times. The chain uses TRBV29-1 and TRBJ1-2, with D perhaps matching TRBD1 (6 bases). This CDR3 is 11 amino acids long. V was trimmed by 6 bases and J by 8 bases, leaving 13 bases between them. The germline CDR1 and CDR2 sequences are SQVTM and ANQGSEA. CDR3 nucleotide sequence: TGCAGCGTGCCCCACAGGGAAGGCTACACCTTC. Translating it yields CSVPHREGYTF.

This clone was detected ten times or more. CDR3 loop: CASGATGKDYGYTF. The CDR3 DNA reads TGTGCCAGCGGAGCGACAGGGAAGGACTATGGCTACACCTTC. The V gene is TRBV6-6, the J gene TRBJ1-2; 7 bases match TRBD1. The trim removed 8 bases at V and 3 bases at J, leaving 9 bases unmatched. Germline-derived CDR1 and CDR2 are MNHNY and SVGAGI (reference sequence). The CDR3 loop spans 14 amino acids.

This clone was detected a few times. The gene calls are TRBV5-1 and TRBJ1-2; no reliable D call. The CDR3 is 11 residues long. Trimming cost V 2 bases and J 9 bases, with 8 bases left between them. In germline, CDR1 is SGHRS, CDR2 YFSETQ. Written as DNA, the CDR3 is TGCGCCAGCAGCTTCCGTCTGAGCTACACCTTC. It codes for CASSFRLSYTF.

This chain connects TRBV30 to TRBJ2-7; 9 bases fit TRBD1. CDR1 is GTSNPN, CDR2 SVGIG, per germline (reference sequence). Unmatched junction bases numbered 4, after V lost 2 bases and J lost 2 bases. The CDR3 contains 14 residues. Here the CDR3 DNA reads TGTGCCTGGAGTCCGGGGACAGGGACCTACGAGCAGTACTTC. This encodes CAWSPGTGTYEQYF.

The V call is TRBV30, the J call TRBJ2-7; 10 nucleotides align to TRBD2. CDR1 and CDR2 from the germline V gene are GTSNPN and SVGIG (reference sequence). The CDR3 runs to 14 residues. The V segment lost 4 bases and the J segment 2 bases; nucleotides outside the gene matches: 5. In DNA form, the CDR3 reads TGTGCCTGGATGATAGCGGGAGGCCCCTACGAGCAGTACTTC. This translates into CAWMIAGGPYEQYF.

This clone was seen more than once but under ten times. The CDR3 protein is CAIRDGDTQYF. The CDR3 DNA sequence: TGTGCCATCAGAGATGGGGATACGCAGTATTTT. This chain links TRBV10-3 with TRBJ2-3; D is unclear. Trimming removed 6 bases from V and 6 bases from J, with 7 bases in between. The CDR3 covers 11 residues. Germline V CDR1 and CDR2: ENHRY, SYGVKD.

This chain connects TRBV29-1 to TRBJ2-7, with D possibly being TRBD1 or TRBD2 (5 bases each). Trimming removed 3 bases at V and 3 bases at J, with 21 bases between. Germline V lookup: CDR1 SQVTM, CDR2 ANQGSEA. There are 16 residues in the CDR3. CDR3 nucleotides: TGCAGCGTTGAGGGGAAGGGGCGAGGGTCGGACTACGAGCAGTACTTC. This encodes CSVEGKGRGSDYEQYF.

The sample holds one count of this clone. The chain joins TRBV9 to TRBJ2-1, with D unclear. Trimming removed 3 bases at V and 3 bases at J, with 1 base between. CDR3 length: 11 residues. The germline V gene has CDR1 SGDLS and CDR2 YYNGEE. CDR3 nucleotides: TGTGCCAGCAGCGGCTACAATGAGCAGTTCTTC. Its translation is CASSGYNEQFF.

This sequence joins TRBV29-1 and TRBJ2-1, with unresolved D. V was trimmed by 6 bases and J by 6 bases, leaving 12 bases between them. Germline assignment: CDR1 SQVTM and CDR2 ANQGSEA. The CDR3 length is 12 residues. DNA for the CDR3: TGCAGCGTCCCCGCCTCCGGCAATGAGCAGTTCTTC. The encoded protein is CSVPASGNEQFF.

In this sample, this clone turned up a few times. This chain uses TRBV10-3 with TRBJ2-5; 10 bases are a match to TRBD2. V was pared by 5 bases and J by 3 bases, with 12 bases of the junction left unmatched. The germline V gene encodes CDR1 ENHRY and CDR2 SYGVKD. The CDR3 sequence is 17 residues long. CDR3: CAISWKRGTSEKETQYF. The CDR3 coding sequence is TGTGCCATCAGTTGGAAGAGAGGGACTAGCGAGAAAGAGACCCAGTACTTC.

This clone was detected only a few times. The genes are TRBV30 and TRBJ2-7; a weak D match, TRBD2 (5 bases). V was pared by 3 bases and J by 7 bases, with 19 bases between. The germline gives CDR1 GTSNPN, CDR2 SVGIG (reference sequence). This CDR3 has 14 residues. The CDR3 nucleotides are TGTGCCTGGAGACCTTCGGGATCCGTCGGGGAGCAGTACTTC. It is translated as CAWRPSGSVGEQYF.

This clone appeared a single time. This chain joins TRBV9 and TRBJ2-5; D is unclear. Germline values: CDR1 SGDLS, CDR2 YYNGEE. CDR3 length equals 13 residues. V dropped 2 bases and J dropped 2 bases, with 7 bases sitting between them. The CDR3 loop is CASSVEGQETQYF. CDR3 bases: TGTGCCAGCAGCGTTGAAGGGCAAGAGACCCAGTACTTC.

The gene calls are TRBV10-3 and TRBJ2-7, with D perhaps assigned TRBD1 or TRBD2 (5 bases each). This CDR3 has 15 residues. Deletions cut 10 bases from V and 3 bases from J, with 22 bases between. CDR1 is ENHRY and CDR2 is SYGVKD in the germline V gene. The CDR3 loop is CATTPGLLSDYEQYF. The DNA of the CDR3 is TGTGCCACCACCCCGGGGCTACTCTCCGACTACGAGCAGTACTTC.

The gene calls are TRBV5-1 and TRBJ1-5; D call uncertain. CDR3 size: 15 residues. V lost 1 base to trimming and J lost 0 bases, with 8 bases between them. Germline lookup yields CDR1 SGHRS and CDR2 YFSETQ. CDR3 region: CASSLNGNSNQPQHF. The CDR3 bases are TGCGCCAGCAGCTTGAATGGGAATAGCAATCAGCCCCAGCATTTT.

The chain couples TRBV5-4 to TRBJ1-5, with unresolved D. Germline lookup yields CDR1 SGHNT and CDR2 YYREEE (reference sequence). CDR3 length equals 12 residues. The ends were cut back, 2 bases at V and 6 bases at J, with 6 bases in the middle. CDR3 DNA: TGTGCCAGCAGCTTTAGAGGTCAGCCCCAGCATTTT. Translated: CASSFRGQPQHF.

In its sample, this clone was seen a few times. V usage is TRBV29-1 and J usage is TRBJ2-7; no definite D call. The CDR3 length is 11 residues. CDR1 is SQVTM and CDR2 is ANQGSEA in the germline V gene. Trimming stripped 6 bases from V and 5 bases from J, with 11 bases between. CDR3 region: CSVAIGNEQYF. The CDR3 coding sequence is TGCAGCGTCGCCATAGGGAACGAGCAGTACTTC.

This clone was detected a few times. This chain links TRBV12-5 with TRBJ1-1, with D perhaps TRBD1 (5 bases). This CDR3 region has 13 residues. Trimming left V 5 bases short and J 4 bases short, with 11 bases between. Germline V gene data show CDR1 as LGHNT and CDR2 as FRNRAP. CDR3 coding DNA: TGTGCTAGTGGTCTCGGGGACCCCACTGAAGCTTTCTTT. This translates into CASGLGDPTEAFF.

The chain uses TRBV30 and TRBJ1-5; TRBD1 aligns across 7 bases. V shed 3 bases and J 6 bases; nucleotides not matched to a gene: 14. The CDR3 has 16 residues. The germline V gene encodes CDR1 GTSNPN and CDR2 SVGIG (reference sequence). This CDR3 is CAWSDFGDRVRQPQHF. Here the CDR3 DNA reads TGTGCCTGGAGCGACTTTGGAGACAGGGTGCGTCAGCCCCAGCATTTT.

V usage is TRBV2 and J usage is TRBJ1-5, with TRBD1 matching over 8 bases. The length of the CDR3 is 16 residues. Per germline, CDR1 SNHLY and CDR2 FYNNEI. J was trimmed by 5 bases and V by 8 bases; bases with no gene match: 14. CDR3 bases: TGTGCCAGCGCCCTGCTGACAGGGGATATCTATCAGCCCCAGCATTTT. Translated, it gives CASALLTGDIYQPQHF. The full variable domain, in which reference TRBV2 and TRBJ1-5 provide the parts outside the CDR3, is EPEVTQTPSHQVTQMGQEVILRCVPISNHLYFYWYRQILGQKVEFLVSFYNNEISEKSEIFDDQFSVERPDGSNFTLKIRSTKLEDSAMYFCASALLTGDIYQPQHFGDGTRLSIL.

CDR3 loop: CASSEGNGYTF. The CDR3 region has the DNA TGTGCCAGCAGTGAAGGAAACGGCTACACCTTC. The chain recombines TRBV25-1 with TRBJ1-2; D gene uncertain. V lost 2 bases to trimming and J lost 8 bases, with 6 bases between them. The CDR3 spans 11 residues. CDR1 and CDR2 (germline): MGHDK, SYGVNS.

The chain recombines TRBV29-1 with TRBJ1-2; no reliable D call. This CDR3 spans 12 amino acids. Trimming removed 5 bases at V and 3 bases at J, with 10 bases between. In germline, CDR1 is SQVTM, CDR2 ANQGSEA. Here the CDR3 DNA reads TGCAGCGTTACCGAGGTGGACTATGGCTACACCTTC. Its protein product is CSVTEVDYGYTF. The full variable domain, rest sourced from reference TRBV29-1 and TRBJ1-2, is SAVISQKPSRDICQRGTSLTIQCQVDSQVTMMFWYRQQPGQSLTLIATANQGSEATYESGFVIDKFPISRPNLTFSTLTVSNMSPEDSSIYLCSVTEVDYGYTFGSGTRLTVV.